This T cell receptor (beta chain) was sequenced for a study of blood T cell repertoires in COVID-19. Overall study: From the United States, Italy and Spain came samples of acute and convalescent COVID-19.

Methods used by the authors: It was from reference gene primer amplification that nucleated cell counts were estimated. TCRdb keeps only in-frame clones here, not all; method: immunoSEQ multiplex PCR. D and trimming come from the DNA, and the V and J calls and clone size come from that table. Among roughly 300,000 clones listed, 84% were seen once. The CDR3 has 16 amino acids. J lost 0 bases, V lost 2 bases, and 4 bases had no gene match. Germline V gene lookup returns CDR1 SGHNT and CDR2 YYREEE (reference sequence). V gene TRBV5-4 combines with J gene TRBJ1-1, with 10 bases matching TRBD1. The sequence was collected from a human donor with COVID-19, enrolled during active disease. The donor label of this sample is uncertain. Sequenced input: peripheral blood. The CDR3 DNA reads as TGTGCCAGCAGCTTCGGGACAGGGGTAGTGAACACTGAAGCTTTCTTT. This translates into CASSFGTGVVNTEAFF.